Listed here is a single T cell receptor (beta chain). This record comes from a study of blood T cell repertoires in COVID-19. Study-level information: Samples taken during acute and convalescent COVID-19 were collected in the United States, Italy and Spain. Sources were T cells, B-cell-depleted T cells, or PBMCs; the material itself was cDNA or gDNA.

Trimming removed 2 bases at V and 4 bases at J, with 9 bases between. Germline V lookup: CDR1 MDHEN, CDR2 SYDVKM. This CDR3 is built from 14 residues. In the authors' methods: Using reference gene primer amplification, nucleated cell counts were estimated. The assay was immunoSEQ multiplex PCR, and TCRdb's table has in-frame clones only and misses some. V and J calls and clone size follow that table, whereas D and trimming were derived from the DNA. The repertoire holds 150,000 to 200,000 clones, with 86% as singletons. The sample comprised peripheral blood. The clonotype was recovered from a man between 60 and 70 years old with acute or convalescent COVID-19. The chain combines TRBV28 with TRBJ1-3; D ambiguous. The CDR3 DNA follows: TGTGCCAGCAGTTTAGGTGGGCCGGGAAACACCATATATTTT. It codes for CASSLGGPGNTIYF.